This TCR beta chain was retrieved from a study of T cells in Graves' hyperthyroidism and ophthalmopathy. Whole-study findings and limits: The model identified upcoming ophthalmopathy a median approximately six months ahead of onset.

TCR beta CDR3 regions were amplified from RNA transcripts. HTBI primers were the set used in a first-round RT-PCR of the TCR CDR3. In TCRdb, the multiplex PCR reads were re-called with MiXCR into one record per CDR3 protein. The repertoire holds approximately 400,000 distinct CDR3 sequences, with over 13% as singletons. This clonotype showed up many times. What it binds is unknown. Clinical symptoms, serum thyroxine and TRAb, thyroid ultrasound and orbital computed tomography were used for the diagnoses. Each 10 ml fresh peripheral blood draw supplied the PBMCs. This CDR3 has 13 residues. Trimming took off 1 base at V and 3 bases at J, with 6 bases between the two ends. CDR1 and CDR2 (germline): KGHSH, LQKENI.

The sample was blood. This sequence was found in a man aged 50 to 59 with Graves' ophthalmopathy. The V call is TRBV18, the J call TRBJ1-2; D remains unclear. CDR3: CASSPREYYGYTF. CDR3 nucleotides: TGTGCCAGCTCACCACGGGAGTACTATGGCTACACCTTC.